This T cell receptor beta chain was identified in a study of technical replicates of blood from a few donors. Generated by immunoSEQ multiplex PCR, the TCRdb table keeps only in-frame clones and is missing some. The sample records roughly 12,000 clones, approximately 96% being singletons. The ends were cut back, 0 bases at V and 0 bases at J, with 10 bases in the middle. The CDR3 sequence is 16 residues long. CDR1 is SGDLS and CDR2 is YYNGEE in the germline V gene. V usage is TRBV9 and J usage is TRBJ2-1; tentatively, D is TRBD2 (6 bases). The sequencing input was PBMCs. This clonotype was sampled from a human donor in good health. This CDR3 reads CASSVAAGSSYNEQFF. The CDR3 region has the DNA TGTGCCAGCAGCGTAGCAGCGGGCAGCTCCTACAATGAGCAGTTCTTC.